The sequence of this T cell receptor (beta chain) was determined in a study of CD8 T cells in ankylosing spondylitis. Findings of the study overall: There was a TCR beta motif, made of fewer than 10 highly homologous variants, that appeared characteristic of ankylosing spondylitis blood.

Germline lookup yields CDR1 SGHRS and CDR2 YFSETQ. V was clipped by 1 base and J by 6 bases, with 13 bases between them. CDR3 length equals 15 residues. This clonotype was counted many times. Its target is unknown. TCRdb re-derived calls from the 5' RACE reads in MiXCR, one entry per CDR3 protein. Among around 150,000 distinct CDR3 sequences listed, roughly 11% were seen once. The sequencing input was blood, either unsorted or a sorted T cell fraction (not recorded which). The clonotype comes from a male donor with ankylosing spondylitis or in good health (not recorded which). This chain links TRBV5-1 with TRBJ1-4; tentative D call: TRBD1 (5 bases). The CDR3 loop reads CASSLRPQTDEKLFF. CDR3 bases: TGCGCCAGCAGCTTGAGACCTCAGACAGATGAAAAACTGTTTTTT. Based on the CDR3 plus reference TRBV5-1 and TRBJ1-4, the full variable domain is KAGVTQTPRYLIKTRGQQVTLSCSPISGHRSVSWYQQTPGQGLQFLFEYFSETQRNKGNFPGRFSGRQFSNSRSEMNVSTLELGDSALYLCASSLRPQTDEKLFFGSGTQLSVL.